This T cell receptor (beta chain) was identified during a study of OX40 agonist ivuxolimab in advanced cancers. Sequenced by immunoSEQ multiplex PCR; TCRdb stores in-frame clones only, minus some. In the table there are fewer than 65,000 clones, roughly 91% of which are singletons. Germline assignment: CDR1 KGHSH and CDR2 LQKENI. The CDR3 totals 16 residues. The V gene lost 1 base and the J gene lost 0 bases, with 10 bases spanning the gap. The gene calls are TRBV18 and TRBJ2-1, with D possibly called TRBD1 or TRBD2 (5 bases each). The specimen comprised CD4+ or CD8+ T cells sorted from blood, sampled in a trial of the OX40 agonist ivuxolimab. The clonotype comes from an adult with an advanced solid tumor such as melanoma, head and neck, liver or kidney cancer. The chain's CDR3 is CASSPRSGGSYNEQFF. For the CDR3, the DNA is TGTGCCAGCTCACCACGAAGTGGGGGCTCCTACAATGAGCAGTTCTTC.